These 5 T cell receptor beta chains came from one sample sequenced in a study of blood T cell repertoires in COVID-19. Profiled with immunoSEQ multiplex PCR; TCRdb holds only in-frame clones, not every one. Of roughly 120,000 clones detected, approximately 85% appear once; the ten largest clones hold about 11%. The source material was peripheral blood. These receptors were obtained from a man of 80 years or more with acute or convalescent COVID-19.

The rearrangement joins TRBV27 to TRBJ2-7; weak D call: TRBD2 (6 bases). Germline V CDR1 and CDR2: MNHEY, SMNVEV (reference sequence). The CDR3 is 16 residues long. Between the trimmed V and J ends, which lost 8 bases and 1 base, there was a span of 21 bases. The CDR3 reads CASGTKGGKISYEQYF. CDR3 DNA sequence: TGTGCCAGCGGCACAAAGGGAGGAAAAATTTCCTACGAGCAGTACTTC.

V and J are TRBV7-9 and TRBJ2-1, with D possibly TRBD1 on 7 matching bases. The CDR3 has 14 residues. Trimming left V 5 bases short and J 3 bases short, with 11 bases between. Germline CDR1 is SEHNR and CDR2 is FQNEAQ (reference sequence). CDR3: CASSTGDSYNEQFF. The CDR3 coding sequence is TGTGCCAGCAGCACGGGGGACAGCTACAATGAGCAGTTCTTC.

The V call is TRBV25-1, the J call TRBJ1-1; a possible D gene is TRBD1 (5 bases). V lost 4 bases and J 1 base, leaving 7 bases between the germline ends. Germline CDR1 is MGHDK and CDR2 is SYGVNS. The CDR3 sequence is 13 residues long. The CDR3 spells CASSVTANTEAFF. The CDR3 DNA is TGTGCCAGCAGTGTGACAGCGAACACTGAAGCTTTCTTT.

The CDR3 here is CASSVDISTDTQYF. CDR3 nucleotides: TGTGCCAGCAGCGTCGACATAAGCACAGATACGCAGTATTTT. The rearrangement uses TRBV7-6 and TRBJ2-3; D remains ambiguous. The V end lost 5 bases, the J end lost 0 bases, and 9 bases lay between the germline ends. This CDR3 has 14 residues. From germline, CDR1 is SGHVS and CDR2 FNYEAQ.

The chain recombines TRBV9 with TRBJ1-1, with 7 positions matching TRBD1. The germline V gene encodes CDR1 SGDLS and CDR2 YYNGEE. The CDR3 length is 12 residues. J gave up 10 bases and V 4 bases, and 7 bases lay outside the gene matches. In nucleotides, the CDR3 is TGTGCCAGCAGCCCCAGACAGGGACGAGCTTTCTTT. Translating it yields CASSPRQGRAFF.